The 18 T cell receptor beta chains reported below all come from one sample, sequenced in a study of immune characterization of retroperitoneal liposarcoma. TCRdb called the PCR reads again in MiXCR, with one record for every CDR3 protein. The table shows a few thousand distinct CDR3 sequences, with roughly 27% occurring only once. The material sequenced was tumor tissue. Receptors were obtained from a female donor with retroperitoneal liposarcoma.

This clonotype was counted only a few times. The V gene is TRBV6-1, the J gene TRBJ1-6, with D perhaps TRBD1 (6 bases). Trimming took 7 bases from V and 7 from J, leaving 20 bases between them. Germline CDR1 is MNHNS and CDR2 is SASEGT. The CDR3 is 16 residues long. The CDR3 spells CASNHQAGDGNSPLHF. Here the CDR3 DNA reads TGTGCCAGCAACCACCAGGCAGGGGATGGGAATTCACCCCTCCACTTT.

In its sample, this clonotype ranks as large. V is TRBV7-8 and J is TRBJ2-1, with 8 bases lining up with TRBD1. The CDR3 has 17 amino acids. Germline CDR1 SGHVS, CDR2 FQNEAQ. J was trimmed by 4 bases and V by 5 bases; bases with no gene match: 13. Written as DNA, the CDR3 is TGTGCCAGCAGCCCCAGTGGACAGGGACCGGGTTACAATGAGCAGTTCTTC. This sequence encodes CASSPSGQGPGYNEQFF. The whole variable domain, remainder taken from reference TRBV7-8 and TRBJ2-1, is GAGVSQSPRYKVAKRGQDVALRCDPISGHVSLFWYQQALGQGPEFLTYFQNEAQLDKSGLPSDRFFAERPEGSVSTLKIQRTQQEDSAVYLCASSPSGQGPGYNEQFFGPGTRLTVL.

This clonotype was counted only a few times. The CDR3 region is CASSWRGGELFF. CDR3 coding DNA: TGTGCCAGCAGTTGGAGGGGCGGGGAGCTGTTTTTT. This sequence joins TRBV12-3 or TRBV12-4 and TRBJ2-2; D possibly corresponds to TRBD2 (6 bases). V lost 4 bases to trimming and J lost 7 bases, with 7 bases between them. CDR3 length equals 12 residues.

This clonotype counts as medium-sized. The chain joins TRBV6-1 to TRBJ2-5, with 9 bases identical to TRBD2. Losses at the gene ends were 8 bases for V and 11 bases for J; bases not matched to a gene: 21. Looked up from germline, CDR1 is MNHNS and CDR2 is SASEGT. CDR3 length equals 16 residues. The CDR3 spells CASRGMAGGRYNEQYF. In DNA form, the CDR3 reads TGTGCCAGCCGTGGGATGGCGGGAGGGAGATACAATGAGCAGTACTTC.

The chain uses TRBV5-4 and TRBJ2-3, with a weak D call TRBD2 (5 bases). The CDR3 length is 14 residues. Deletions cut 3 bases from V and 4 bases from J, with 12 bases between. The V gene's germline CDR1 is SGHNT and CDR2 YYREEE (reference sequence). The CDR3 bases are TGTGCCAGCAGCTCGGAGCGGATCCCAGATACGCAGTATTTT. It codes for CASSSERIPDTQYF.

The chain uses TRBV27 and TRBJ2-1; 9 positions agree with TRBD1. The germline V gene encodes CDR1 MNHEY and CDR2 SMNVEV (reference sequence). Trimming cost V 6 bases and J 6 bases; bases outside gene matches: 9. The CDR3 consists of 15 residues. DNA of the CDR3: TGTGCCAGCAGCCCGGGACAGGGATTGGGCAATGAGCAGTTCTTC. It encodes CASSPGQGLGNEQFF.

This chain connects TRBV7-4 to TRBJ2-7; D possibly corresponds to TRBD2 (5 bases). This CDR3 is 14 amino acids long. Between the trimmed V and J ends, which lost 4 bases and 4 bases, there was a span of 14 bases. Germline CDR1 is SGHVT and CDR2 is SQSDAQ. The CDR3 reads CASSSMDSPYEQYF. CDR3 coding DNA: TGTGCCAGCAGCTCGATGGACTCCCCGTACGAGCAGTACTTC.

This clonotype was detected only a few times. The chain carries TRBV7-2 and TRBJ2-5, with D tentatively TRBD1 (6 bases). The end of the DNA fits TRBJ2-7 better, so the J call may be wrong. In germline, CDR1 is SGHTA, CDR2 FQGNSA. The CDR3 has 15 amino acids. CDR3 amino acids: CASSLDWGLSYEQYF. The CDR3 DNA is TGTGCCAGCAGCCTCGATTGGGGGCTGTCCTACGAGCAGTACTTC.

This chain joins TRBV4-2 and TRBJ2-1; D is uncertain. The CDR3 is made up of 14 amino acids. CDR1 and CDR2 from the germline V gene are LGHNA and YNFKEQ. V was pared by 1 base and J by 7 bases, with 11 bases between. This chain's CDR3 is CASSQALDTNEQFF. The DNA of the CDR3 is TGTGCCAGCAGCCAAGCCCTAGACACGAATGAGCAGTTCTTC.

CDR3 protein: CASSRDGSSYEQYF. CDR3 coding DNA: TGTGCCAGCAGCCGGGACGGAAGCTCCTACGAGCAGTACTTC. The chain combines TRBV3-1 with TRBJ2-1; perhaps D is TRBD1 or TRBD2 (5 bases each). The DNA matches TRBJ2-7 better at its end, which makes the J call doubtful. The CDR3 totals 14 residues. Germline V lookup: CDR1 LGHDT, CDR2 YNNKEL (reference sequence).

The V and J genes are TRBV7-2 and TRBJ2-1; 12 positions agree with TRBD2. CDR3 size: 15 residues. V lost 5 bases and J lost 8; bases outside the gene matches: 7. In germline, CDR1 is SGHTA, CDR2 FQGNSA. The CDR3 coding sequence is TGTGCCAGCAGCCCATCTAGCGGGAGGGCCTATGAGCAGTTCTTC. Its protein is CASSPSSGRAYEQFF.

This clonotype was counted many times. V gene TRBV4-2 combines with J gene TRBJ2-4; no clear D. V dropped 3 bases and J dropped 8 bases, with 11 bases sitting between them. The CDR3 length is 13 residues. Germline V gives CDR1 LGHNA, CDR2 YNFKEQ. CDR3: CASSQGGRDIQYF. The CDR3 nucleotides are TGTGCCAGCAGCCAGGGCGGACGGGACATTCAGTACTTC.

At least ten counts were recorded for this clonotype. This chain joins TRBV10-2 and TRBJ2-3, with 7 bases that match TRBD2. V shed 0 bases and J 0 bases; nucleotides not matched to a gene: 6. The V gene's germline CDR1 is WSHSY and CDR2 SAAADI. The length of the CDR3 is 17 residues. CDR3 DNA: TGCGCCAGCAGTGAGTCTCTCCTAGCGGATAGCACAGATACGCAGTATTTT. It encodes CASSESLLADSTDTQYF.

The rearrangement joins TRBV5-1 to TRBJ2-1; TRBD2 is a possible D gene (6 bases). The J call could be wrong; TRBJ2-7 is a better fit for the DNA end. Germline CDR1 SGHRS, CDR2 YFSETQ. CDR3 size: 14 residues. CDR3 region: CASSLGGVAYEQYF. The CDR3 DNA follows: TGCGCCAGCAGCTTGGGCGGGGTGGCCTACGAGCAGTACTTC.

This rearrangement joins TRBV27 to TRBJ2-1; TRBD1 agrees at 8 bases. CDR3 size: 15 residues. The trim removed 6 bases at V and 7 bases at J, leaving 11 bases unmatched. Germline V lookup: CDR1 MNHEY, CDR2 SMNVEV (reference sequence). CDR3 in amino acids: CASSLGTGISNEQFF. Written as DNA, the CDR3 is TGTGCCAGCAGCCTCGGGACAGGCATATCGAATGAGCAGTTCTTC.

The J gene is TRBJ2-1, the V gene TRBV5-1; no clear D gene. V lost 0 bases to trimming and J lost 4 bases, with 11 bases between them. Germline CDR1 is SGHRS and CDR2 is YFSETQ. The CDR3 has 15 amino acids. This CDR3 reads CASSLGGSMYNEQFF. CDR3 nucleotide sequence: TGCGCCAGCAGCTTGGGCGGATCTATGTACAATGAGCAGTTCTTC.

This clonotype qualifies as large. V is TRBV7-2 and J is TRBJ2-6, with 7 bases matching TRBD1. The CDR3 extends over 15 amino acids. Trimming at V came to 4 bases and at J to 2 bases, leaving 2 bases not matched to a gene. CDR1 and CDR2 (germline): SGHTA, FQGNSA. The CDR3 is CASSSDRAGANVLTF. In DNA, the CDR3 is TGTGCCAGCAGCTCTGACAGGGCTGGGGCCAACGTCCTGACTTTC.

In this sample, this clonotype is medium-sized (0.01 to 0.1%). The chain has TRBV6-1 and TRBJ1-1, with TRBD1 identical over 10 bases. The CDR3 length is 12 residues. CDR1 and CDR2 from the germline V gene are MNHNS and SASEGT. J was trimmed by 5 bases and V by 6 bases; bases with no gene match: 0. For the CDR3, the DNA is TGTGCCAGCAGGGGACAGGGGACTGAAGCTTTCTTT. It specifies CASRGQGTEAFF.